This T cell receptor (beta chain) was observed in a study of sequential checkpoint blockade in melanoma. Whole-study context: Patients were randomized 1:1 to nivolumab-then-ipilimumab or ipilimumab-then-nivolumab first-line.

This clone was seen a single time. Treatment in this sample: randomized to nivolumab then ipilimumab (arm A) or the reverse (arm B). None of the patients previously received DNA-damaging chemotherapy. PBMC sorting kept live CD3+CD8+ cells without CD19 or CD56. Sequencing used immunoSEQ multiplex PCR; TCRdb keeps in-frame clones, though not all of them. The sample yields approximately 14,000 clones, 77% seen once. The material was CD8+ T cells sorted from blood (inferred from file names), obtained from a patient given nivolumab and ipilimumab in sequence. This receptor was taken from a human donor with melanoma.

DNA of the CDR3: TGTGCCAGCAGCATTATTCAGGGGTTCACTGAAGCTTTCTTT. Translated, it gives CASSIIQGFTEAFF. The V gene is TRBV9, the J gene TRBJ1-1; possible D gene TRBD1, 6 bases. CDR1 is SGDLS, CDR2 YYNGEE, per germline. Trimming cost V 4 bases and J 4 bases, with 14 bases left between them. CDR3 size: 14 residues.